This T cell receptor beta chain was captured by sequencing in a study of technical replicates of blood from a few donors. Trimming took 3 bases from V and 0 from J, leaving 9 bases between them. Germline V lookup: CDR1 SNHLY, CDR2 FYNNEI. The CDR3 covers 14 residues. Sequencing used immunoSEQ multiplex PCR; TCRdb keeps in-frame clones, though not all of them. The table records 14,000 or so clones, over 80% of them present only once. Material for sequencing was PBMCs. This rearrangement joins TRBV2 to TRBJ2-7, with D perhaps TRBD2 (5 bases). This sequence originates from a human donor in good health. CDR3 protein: CASSERASSYEQYF. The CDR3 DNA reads TGTGCCAGCAGTGAGCGGGCAAGCTCCTACGAGCAGTACTTC. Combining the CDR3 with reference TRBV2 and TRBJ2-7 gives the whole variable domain EPEVTQTPSHQVTQMGQEVILRCVPISNHLYFYWYRQILGQKVEFLVSFYNNEISEKSEIFDDQFSVERPDGSNFTLKIRSTKLEDSAMYFCASSERASSYEQYFGPGTRLTVT.